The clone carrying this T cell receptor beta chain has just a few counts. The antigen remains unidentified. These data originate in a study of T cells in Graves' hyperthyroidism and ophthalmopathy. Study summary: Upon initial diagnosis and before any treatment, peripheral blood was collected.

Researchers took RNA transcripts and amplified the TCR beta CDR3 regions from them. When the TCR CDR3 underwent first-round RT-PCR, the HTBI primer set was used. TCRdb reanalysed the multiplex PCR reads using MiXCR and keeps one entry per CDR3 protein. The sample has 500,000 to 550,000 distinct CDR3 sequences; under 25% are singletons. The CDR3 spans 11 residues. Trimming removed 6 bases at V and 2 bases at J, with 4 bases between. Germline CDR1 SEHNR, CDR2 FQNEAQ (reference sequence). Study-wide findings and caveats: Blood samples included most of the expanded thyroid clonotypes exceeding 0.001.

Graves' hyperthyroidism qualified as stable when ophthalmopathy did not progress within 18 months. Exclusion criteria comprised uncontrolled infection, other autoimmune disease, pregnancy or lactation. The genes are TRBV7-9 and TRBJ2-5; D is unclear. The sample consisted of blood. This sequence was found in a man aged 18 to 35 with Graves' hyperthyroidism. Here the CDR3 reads CASRDQETQYF. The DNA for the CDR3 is TGTGCCAGCAGGGATCAAGAGACCCAGTACTTC.